These T cell receptor beta chains were read from a single sample in a study of cytomegalovirus exposure and HLA in healthy donors. The data were produced by immunoSEQ multiplex PCR, yet TCRdb's version contains in-frame clones alone and is incomplete. Found here are roughly 170,000 clones, 65% to 90% of them singletons; the top ten hold 1.2%. The sample consisted of PBMCs. The receptor source for this set is a girl aged 2-10 years in good health and CMV-seropositive. CDR3s leave out the opening cysteine and the closing phenylalanine or tryptophan.

v_call: TRBV4-2
j_call: TRBJ2-7
cdr3_aa: ASSQDLGFYYEQY

v_call: TRBV5-1
j_call: TRBJ2-7
cdr3_aa: ASRINDGGEQY

v_call: TRBV27
j_call: TRBJ2-2
cdr3_aa: ASRTGTKNTGELF

v_call: TRBV11-2
j_call: TRBJ2-1
cdr3_aa: ASSLPLSHNEQF

v_call: TRBV29-1
j_call: TRBJ1-5
cdr3_aa: TKHRQGNQPQH

v_call: TRBV11-3
j_call: TRBJ1-5
cdr3_aa: ASSSGTGDSNQPQH

v_call: TRBV6-6
j_call: TRBJ2-1
cdr3_aa: ASSYMAGGHNEQF

v_call: TRBV5-6
j_call: TRBJ2-3
cdr3_aa: ASSLFGSGTQY

v_call: TRBV15
j_call: TRBJ1-1
cdr3_aa: ATSSEVRTEAF

v_call: TRBV13
j_call: TRBJ1-3
cdr3_aa: ASTEQGARGNTIY

v_call: TRBV4-1
j_call: TRBJ2-3
cdr3_aa: ASSFGAGSSTDTQY

v_call: TRBV2
j_call: TRBJ2-1
cdr3_aa: ASSEEGSRDRDGNEQF

v_call: TRBV2
j_call: TRBJ2-7
cdr3_aa: ASVLSESSYEQY

v_call: TRBV6-6
j_call: TRBJ1-5
cdr3_aa: ASSYAQMSRQPQH

v_call: TRBV6-5
j_call: TRBJ1-2
cdr3_aa: ASSSRTGPYT

v_call: TRBV2
j_call: TRBJ1-1
cdr3_aa: ASTGRTENTEAF

v_call: TRBV2
j_call: TRBJ1-4
cdr3_aa: ATGGAEANEKLF

v_call: TRBV28
j_call: TRBJ2-5
cdr3_aa: ASSCPPGKWDQETQY

v_call: TRBV6-8
j_call: TRBJ2-7
cdr3_aa: ASSYRLAGEQY

v_call: TRBV6-4
j_call: TRBJ1-1
cdr3_aa: ASSDGWGAVAF

v_call: TRBV7-2
j_call: TRBJ1-2
cdr3_aa: ASSLPRQNYGYT

v_call: TRBV10-2
j_call: TRBJ2-1
cdr3_aa: ASSESHEQF